The rows below give T cell receptor beta chains drawn from one sample of a study of blood T cell repertoires in COVID-19. Data came from immunoSEQ multiplex PCR; TCRdb stores just in-frame clones and leaves some out. Among tens of thousands of clones listed, about 88% were seen once. Source material: peripheral blood. The receptor set was obtained from a man aged 50-59 years with acute or convalescent COVID-19. Both conserved end residues are part of each CDR3. D genes are given only for firm matches. Some rows have no size entry. The others give once, few or many, or a class for an expanded clone.

j_call | v_call | d_call | clone_size | cdr3_aa | cdr3_nt
TRBJ1-4 | TRBV19 | TRBD1 | - | CASTETGTGYEKLFF | TGTGCCAGTACCGAAACCGGGACAGGGTATGAAAAACTGTTTTTT
TRBJ1-5 | TRBV10-3 | TRBD1 | once | CAIQVVYRGGNQPQHF | TGTGCCATCCAGGTAGTTTACAGGGGAGGCAATCAGCCCCAGCATTTT
TRBJ1-6 | TRBV28 | TRBD1 | - | CASSVGGASYNSPLHF | TGTGCCAGCAGTGTAGGGGGCGCTTCCTATAATTCACCCCTCCACTTT
TRBJ2-1 | TRBV5-8 | - | - | CASSKEGGPYNEQFF | TGTGCCAGCAGCAAAGAGGGGGGGCCCTACAATGAGCAGTTCTTC
TRBJ1-6 | TRBV5-1 | TRBD1 | - | CASSLAGQGYSPLHF | TGCGCCAGCAGCTTGGCGGGACAGGGTTATTCACCCCTCCACTTT
TRBJ2-5 | TRBV5-6 | - | few | CASSSGTSETQYF | TGTGCCAGCAGTTCGGGGACATCCGAGACCCAGTACTTC
TRBJ1-1 | TRBV11-2 | - | once | CASRRLGARTEAFF | TGTGCCAGCAGAAGATTGGGGGCGCGTACTGAAGCTTTCTTT
TRBJ1-1 | TRBV28 | - | few | CASSLPGHPTEAFF | TGTGCCAGCAGTTTACCCGGACACCCCACTGAAGCTTTCTTT
TRBJ2-6 | TRBV7-2 | TRBD1 | - | CASSLAGTGSGANVLTF | TGTGCCAGCAGCTTAGCCGGGACAGGGTCCGGGGCCAACGTCCTGACTTTC
TRBJ2-2 | TRBV7-3 | - | once | CASSLGGTPYGNGELFF | TGTGCCAGCAGCTTAGGCGGGACTCCATACGGGAACGGGGAGCTGTTTTTT
TRBJ1-1 | TRBV6-5 | - | few | CASRDGGAGDEAFF | TGTGCCAGCAGAGACGGGGGGGCAGGGGATGAAGCTTTCTTT
TRBJ1-4 | TRBV29-1 | TRBD1 | - | CSVELTGAAEKLFF | TGCAGCGTTGAGCTTACAGGGGCCGCTGAAAAACTGTTTTTT
TRBJ2-1 | TRBV9 | TRBD2 | - | CASSVVRSGAQFF | TGTGCCAGCAGCGTAGTTAGGAGCGGGGCCCAGTTCTTC
TRBJ2-7 | TRBV7-6 | - | - | CASSLSLGGAGHEQYF | TGTGCCAGCAGCTTATCCTTAGGAGGGGCGGGTCACGAGCAGTACTTC
TRBJ2-5 | TRBV19 | - | - | CASSDYQETQYF | TGTGCCAGTAGTGACTACCAAGAGACCCAGTACTTC
TRBJ2-7 | TRBV7-9 | TRBD1 | - | CASSSGGRDRTYEQYF | TGTGCCAGCAGCTCAGGGGGTCGGGACAGAACCTACGAGCAGTACTTC
TRBJ1-3 | TRBV21-1 | - | few | CASSSRTAGHPSSGNTIYF | TGTGCCAGCAGCTCCCGTACGGCAGGACATCCGAGCTCTGGAAACACCATATATTTT
TRBJ2-1 | TRBV4-1 | - | - | CASSPNYDEQFF | TGCGCCAGCAGCCCTAATTACGATGAGCAGTTCTTC
TRBJ1-1 | TRBV9 | - | - | CASSATGNTEAFF | TGTGCCAGCAGCGCCACAGGGAACACTGAAGCTTTCTTT
TRBJ1-1 | TRBV7-9 | - | - | CASSLGIANTEAFF | TGTGCCAGCAGTTTAGGCATAGCGAACACTGAAGCTTTCTTT
TRBJ2-5 | TRBV23-1 | TRBD2 | - | CASSQCWWLLAATRETQYF | TGCGCCAGCAGTCAATGCTGGTGGCTTCTAGCGGCCACCCGGGAGACCCAGTACTTC
TRBJ1-1 | TRBV2 | TRBD1 | - | CASRAGTAPNTEAFF | TGTGCCAGCAGAGCCGGGACAGCTCCTAACACTGAAGCTTTCTTT
TRBJ1-2 | TRBV7-9 | - | - | CASSLKGREGYTF | TGTGCCAGCAGCTTAAAGGGGCGAGAGGGCTACACCTTC
TRBJ1-4 | TRBV4-1 | TRBD1 | - | CASSRGPGTGGVKLFF | TGCGCCAGCAGCCGCGGCCCCGGGACAGGGGGCGTAAAACTGTTTTTT
TRBJ2-1 | TRBV6-5 | TRBD2 | - | CASSPGLAIGNEQFF | TGTGCCAGCAGTCCGGGACTAGCGATAGGGAATGAGCAGTTCTTC
TRBJ2-1 | TRBV3-1/TRBV3-2 | TRBD2 | once | CASSQEVGLAYNEQFF | TGTGCCAGCAGCCAAGAAGTGGGACTAGCTTACAATGAGCAGTTCTTC
TRBJ2-6 | TRBV9 | TRBD1 | once | CASSRDRGRPGANVLTF | TGTGCCAGCTCCCGGGACAGGGGGCGCCCCGGGGCCAACGTCCTGACTTTC
TRBJ1-4 | TRBV19 | - | - | CASSPLGNRHEKLFF | TGTGCCAGTAGTCCCCTAGGAAACCGACATGAAAAACTGTTTTTT
TRBJ1-2 | TRBV4-1 | - | few | CASSQVQGGYGYTF | TGCGCCAGCAGCCAAGTACAAGGGGGATATGGCTACACCTTC
TRBJ2-2 | TRBV6-2/TRBV6-3 | - | - | CASSYDDRTYTGELFF | TGTGCCAGCAGTTACGACGACAGAACTTACACCGGGGAGCTGTTTTTT
TRBJ2-1 | TRBV5-4 | TRBD2 | - | CASSEVAGAYNEQFF | TGTGCCAGCAGCGAGGTAGCGGGGGCATACAATGAGCAGTTCTTC
TRBJ1-5 | TRBV2 | TRBD1 | - | CASSRDRGLGQPQHF | TGTGCCAGCTCCCGCGACAGGGGGCTGGGTCAGCCCCAGCATTTT
TRBJ1-5 | TRBV9 | - | - | CASSKGRNDQPQHF | TGTGCCAGCAGCAAGGGGCGTAATGATCAGCCCCAGCATTTT
TRBJ2-1 | TRBV2 | - | - | CASSDLLAGRNEQFF | TGTGCCAGCAGTGATCTTCTAGCTGGACGCAATGAGCAGTTCTTC
TRBJ1-3 | TRBV6-5 | TRBD1 | - | CAIRDRANSGNTIYF | TGTGCCATCCGGGACAGGGCCAACTCTGGAAACACCATATATTTT
TRBJ2-5 | TRBV28 | TRBD2 | - | CASSLSSGVGETQYF | TGTGCCAGCAGTTTATCTAGCGGAGTGGGAGAGACCCAGTACTTC
TRBJ2-7 | TRBV12-3/TRBV12-4 | - | - | CASSLRGYEQYF | TGTGCCAGCAGTTTACGGGGGTACGAGCAGTACTTC
TRBJ1-6 | TRBV19 | - | - | CASSFTHQGRVKSPLHF | TGTGCCAGTAGCTTCACTCATCAGGGAAGAGTTAAGTCACCCCTCCACTTT
TRBJ1-2 | TRBV29-1 | - | - | CSVVSWEDYGYTF | TGCAGCGTTGTAAGCTGGGAGGACTATGGCTACACCTTC
TRBJ2-1 | TRBV18 | - | - | CASSPLLEEQFF | TGTGCCAGCTCACCACTCTTAGAGGAGCAGTTCTTC
TRBJ1-5 | TRBV3-1/TRBV3-2 | TRBD1 | - | CASSQAGTESNQPQHF | TGTGCCAGCAGCCAAGCAGGGACAGAGAGCAATCAGCCCCAGCATTTT
TRBJ1-1 | TRBV6-6 | TRBD1 | medium-sized | CASGDSHTEAFF | TGTGCCAGCGGGGACAGCCACACTGAAGCTTTCTTT
TRBJ1-6 | TRBV30 | TRBD1 | - | CAWRGQYNSPLHF | TGTGCCTGGAGGGGACAGTATAATTCACCCCTCCACTTT
TRBJ2-1 | TRBV30 | - | - | CAWSRQSEQFF | TGTGCCTGGAGCAGACAAAGTGAGCAGTTCTTC
TRBJ1-4 | TRBV4-1 | - | - | CASSNSTVLSTNEKLFF | TGCGCCAGCAGCAATTCGACAGTCCTATCAACTAATGAAAAACTGTTTTTT
TRBJ2-3 | TRBV27 | - | - | CASSTSLAGVQYF | -
TRBJ2-1 | TRBV9 | TRBD1 | - | CASSSRAGTAYNEQFF | TGTGCCAGCAGCTCCCGGGCCGGGACAGCCTACAATGAGCAGTTCTTC
TRBJ2-1 | TRBV18 | - | - | CASSPLAGFMNEQFF | TGTGCCAGCTCACCTCTGGCGGGGTTTATGAATGAGCAGTTCTTC